This TCR beta chain is drawn from a study of ipilimumab plus nivolumab after autologous stem cell transplantation. Looking at the study overall: Patients received a median of about 5 ipilimumab and roughly eight nivolumab doses. Both relapsed and primary refractory DLBCL were included.

Clones were read by immunoSEQ multiplex PCR, and TCRdb kept only the in-frame ones, dropping some. The sample has about 84,000 clones; around 80% are singletons. Ipilimumab, 1 mg/kg, started 14 to 28 days after autologous transplant. Dosing: nivolumab 3 mg/kg IV, weeks 1, 4, 7, 10, then every two weeks to week 26. This CDR3 has 13 amino acids. Trimming left V 3 bases short and J 2 bases short, with 7 bases between. Germline assignment: CDR1 SGHVS and CDR2 FNYEAQ. The chain couples TRBV7-6 to TRBJ1-1; the D is unclear. The sample in question was PBMCs, obtained in a trial of ipilimumab plus nivolumab as post-transplant consolidation. This receptor was taken from a male donor with diffuse large B-cell lymphoma. The chain's CDR3 is CASSLDPNTEAFF. As DNA, the CDR3 is TGTGCCAGCAGCTTGGACCCTAACACTGAAGCTTTCTTT.